A selection of T cell receptor beta chains follows, all from one sample in a study of glioma-infiltrating T cells. TCRdb reanalysed the multiplex PCR reads using MiXCR and keeps one entry per CDR3 protein. The sample lists fewer than 200,000 distinct CDR3 sequences, approximately 40% occurring once. The specimen sequenced was glioma tissue, nonneoplastic brain tissue, or PBMCs (not recorded which). Every receptor here comes from a human donor with low-grade glioma or glioblastoma, undergoing nonglioma brain surgery, or in good health (not recorded which). Both conserved end residues are part of each CDR3. The order of the fields is V gene, J gene, D gene, CDR3 length, clone size, CDR3 protein, CDR3 DNA. D genes are given only for firm matches. Rows give clone size only sometimes, using once, few, many, or a class for an expanded clone.

v_gene: TRBV28
j_gene: TRBJ2-1
d_gene: .
len: 13
abundance: many
CDR3aa: CASTSWPYNEQFF
CDR3nt: TGTGCCAGCACTAGCTGGCCCTACAATGAGCAGTTCTTC

v_gene: TRBV28
j_gene: TRBJ1-2
d_gene: .
len: 13
abundance: many
CDR3aa: CASRPDRNYPRYF
CDR3nt: TGTGCCAGCAGACCGGACAGAAACTATCCACGCTACTTC

v_gene: TRBV6-6
j_gene: TRBJ2-3
d_gene: .
len: 16
abundance: once
CDR3aa: CASSSSQADSIDTQYF
CDR3nt: TGTGCCAGCAGTTCCAGCCAAGCGGACAGCATAGATACGCAGTATTTT

v_gene: TRBV9
j_gene: TRBJ2-1
d_gene: TRBD2
len: 18
abundance: once
CDR3aa: CASSVLPSGSVSYNERFF
CDR3nt: TGTGCCAGCAGCGTATTGCCTAGCGGGAGTGTCTCCTACAATGAGCGGTTCTTC

v_gene: TRBV5-1
j_gene: TRBJ2-1
d_gene: TRBD2
len: 14
abundance: .
CDR3aa: CASGIAGVRGEQFF
CDR3nt: TGCGCCAGCGGGATAGCGGGAGTGCGGGGTGAGCAGTTCTTC

v_gene: TRBV10-3
j_gene: TRBJ2-7
d_gene: .
len: 14
abundance: .
CDR3aa: CAIRAGSEAYEQYF
CDR3nt: TGTGCCATCAGGGCCGGGAGTGAGGCCTACGAGCAGTACTTC

v_gene: TRBV2
j_gene: TRBJ2-7
d_gene: .
len: 14
abundance: .
CDR3aa: CASSESVGTYEQYF
CDR3nt: TGTGCCAGCAGTGAATCGGTGGGAACCTACGAGCAGTACTTC

v_gene: TRBV28
j_gene: TRBJ1-2
d_gene: .
len: 11
abundance: many
CDR3aa: CASSYPRGYTF
CDR3nt: TGTGCCAGCTCATATCCTAGGGGCTACACCTTC

v_gene: TRBV20-1
j_gene: TRBJ1-1
d_gene: TRBD1
len: 12
abundance: medium-sized
CDR3aa: CSATPGGTEAFF
CDR3nt: TGCAGTGCTACCCCAGGGGGCACTGAAGCTTTCTTT

v_gene: TRBV5-6
j_gene: TRBJ2-1
d_gene: TRBD1
len: 15
abundance: .
CDR3aa: CASSHEGQGTNEQFF
CDR3nt: TGTGCCAGCAGCCACGAGGGACAGGGGACGAATGAGCAGTTCTTC

v_gene: TRBV3-1
j_gene: TRBJ2-7
d_gene: TRBD2
len: 15
abundance: .
CDR3aa: CASSTSEHFAYEQYF
CDR3nt: TGTGCCAGCAGTACTAGCGAACATTTTGCCTACGAGCAGTACTTC

v_gene: TRBV7-6
j_gene: TRBJ2-7
d_gene: .
len: 13
abundance: few
CDR3aa: CASSLAEGREQYF
CDR3nt: TGTGCCAGCAGCTTAGCGGAGGGGCGCGAGCAGTACTTC

v_gene: TRBV12-3/TRBV12-4
j_gene: TRBJ2-7
d_gene: .
len: 14
abundance: .
CDR3aa: CASSLAGLLDEQYF
CDR3nt: TGTGCCAGCAGTTTAGCGGGGCTTTTAGACGAGCAGTACTTC

v_gene: TRBV15
j_gene: TRBJ1-1
d_gene: .
len: 17
abundance: many
CDR3aa: CATSRELDDQQNTEAFF
CDR3nt: TGTGCCACCAGCAGAGAACTGGACGACCAGCAGAACACTGAAGCTTTCTTT

v_gene: TRBV4-1
j_gene: TRBJ2-3
d_gene: .
len: 13
abundance: many
CDR3aa: CASSQERRDTQYF
CDR3nt: TGCGCCAGCAGCCAAGAGCGAAGGGATACGCAGTATTTT

v_gene: TRBV28
j_gene: TRBJ2-7
d_gene: TRBD2
len: 14
abundance: many
CDR3aa: CASTPGGAAYEQYF
CDR3nt: TGTGCCAGCACCCCCGGGGGGGCCGCCTACGAGCAGTACTTC

v_gene: TRBV7-2
j_gene: TRBJ2-5
d_gene: TRBD2
len: 19
abundance: few
CDR3aa: CASSRGRNGLAGDSETQYF
CDR3nt: TGTGCCAGCAGCCGCGGCCGGAATGGACTAGCGGGAGATTCGGAGACCCAGTACTTC

v_gene: TRBV20-1
j_gene: TRBJ2-6
d_gene: .
len: 18
abundance: once
CDR3aa: CSAKRRGGLGTGANVLTF
CDR3nt: TGCAGTGCTAAACGCAGGGGGGGCCTTGGCACTGGGGCCAACGTCCTGACTTTC

v_gene: TRBV3-1
j_gene: TRBJ2-5
d_gene: .
len: 14
abundance: .
CDR3aa: CASSYRPRSETQYF
CDR3nt: TGTGCCAGCAGCTACCGGCCCCGCAGCGAGACCCAGTACTTC

v_gene: TRBV19
j_gene: TRBJ2-5
d_gene: .
len: 14
abundance: .
CDR3aa: CASTPTGLQETQYF
CDR3nt: TGTGCCAGTACTCCCACAGGTCTACAAGAGACCCAGTACTTC

v_gene: TRBV20-1
j_gene: TRBJ2-7
d_gene: .
len: 15
abundance: .
CDR3aa: CSARLGSKRGNEQYF
CDR3nt: TGCAGTGCTAGATTAGGTTCGAAACGGGGGAACGAGCAGTACTTC

v_gene: TRBV6-2/TRBV6-3
j_gene: TRBJ2-1
d_gene: .
len: 14
abundance: .
CDR3aa: CAKSYGTTYNEQFF
CDR3nt: TGTGCCAAAAGTTACGGGACAACCTACAATGAGCAGTTCTTC

v_gene: TRBV18
j_gene: TRBJ2-1
d_gene: .
len: 13
abundance: .
CDR3aa: CASSPSPEEGQFF
CDR3nt: TGTGCCAGCTCACCATCCCCAGAAGAGGGGCAGTTCTTC

v_gene: TRBV28
j_gene: TRBJ1-2
d_gene: .
len: 15
abundance: many
CDR3aa: CASSLPATANYGYTF
CDR3nt: TGTGCCAGCAGTTTGCCTGCCACGGCTAACTATGGCTACACCTTC

v_gene: TRBV28
j_gene: TRBJ2-7
d_gene: .
len: 14
abundance: many
CDR3aa: CASSPRHSSYEQYF
CDR3nt: TGTGCCAGCAGTCCTCGACACAGCTCCTACGAGCAGTACTTC

v_gene: TRBV4-2
j_gene: TRBJ2-5
d_gene: .
len: 19
abundance: few
CDR3aa: CASSQDPALAGAGQETQYF
CDR3nt: TGTGCCAGCAGCCAAGATCCTGCACTAGCCGGAGCTGGGCAAGAGACCCAGTACTTC

v_gene: TRBV7-2
j_gene: TRBJ2-1
d_gene: .
len: 15
abundance: .
CDR3aa: CASSLGSQNQGEQFF
CDR3nt: TGTGCCAGCAGCTTGGGATCCCAGAACCAAGGGGAGCAGTTCTTC

v_gene: TRBV28
j_gene: TRBJ2-3
d_gene: TRBD2
len: 16
abundance: .
CDR3aa: CASSPPLAGGTDTHYF
CDR3nt: TGTGCCAGCAGTCCCCCACTAGCGGGGGGGACGGATACGCATTATTTT

v_gene: TRBV5-1
j_gene: TRBJ1-1
d_gene: .
len: 13
abundance: once
CDR3aa: CASSFTADTKALF
CDR3nt: TGCGCCAGCAGCTTTACCGCGGACACTAAAGCTTTATTT

v_gene: TRBV7-8
j_gene: TRBJ2-7
d_gene: .
len: 13
abundance: .
CDR3aa: CASSLGTGYEQYF
CDR3nt: TGTGCCAGCAGCCTTGGGACCGGCTACGAGCAGTACTTC

v_gene: TRBV15
j_gene: TRBJ1-6
d_gene: .
len: 15
abundance: many
CDR3aa: CATSRVKGPDSPLHF
CDR3nt: TGTGCCACCAGCAGAGTCAAGGGGCCGGATTCACCCCTCCACTTT

v_gene: TRBV28
j_gene: TRBJ2-1
d_gene: TRBD2
len: 14
abundance: many
CDR3aa: CASSPGLGLNEQFF
CDR3nt: TGTGCCAGCAGTCCCGGACTAGGACTTAATGAGCAGTTCTTC

v_gene: TRBV20-1
j_gene: TRBJ2-7
d_gene: .
len: 14
abundance: many
CDR3aa: CSARVPAGPYEQYF
CDR3nt: TGCAGTGCTAGAGTTCCGGCTGGCCCCTACGAGCAGTACTTC

v_gene: TRBV6-1
j_gene: TRBJ2-7
d_gene: .
len: 16
abundance: .
CDR3aa: CASSLRGGGSWNEEYF
CDR3nt: TGTGCCAGCAGTCTCCGAGGGGGTGGATCGTGGAATGAGGAGTACTTC

v_gene: TRBV7-3
j_gene: TRBJ2-5
d_gene: TRBD2
len: 15
abundance: .
CDR3aa: CASSHTSGPQETQYF
CDR3nt: TGTGCCAGCAGCCACACTAGCGGGCCCCAAGAGACCCAGTACTTC

v_gene: TRBV29-1
j_gene: TRBJ2-3
d_gene: TRBD1
len: 13
abundance: .
CDR3aa: CSSTEAGGDTQYF
CDR3nt: TGCAGCTCCACCGAGGCAGGGGGAGATACGCAGTATTTT

v_gene: TRBV15
j_gene: TRBJ1-1
d_gene: .
len: 12
abundance: many
CDR3aa: CATSRDRVRAFF
CDR3nt: TGTGCCACCAGCAGAGATAGAGTTCGAGCTTTCTTT

v_gene: TRBV7-2
j_gene: TRBJ2-1
d_gene: .
len: 15
abundance: many
CDR3aa: CASSLKWTSNNEQFF
CDR3nt: TGTGCCAGCAGCTTAAAGTGGACGTCTAACAATGAGCAGTTCTTC

v_gene: TRBV20-1
j_gene: TRBJ2-3
d_gene: .
len: 14
abundance: many
CDR3aa: CSARVLRESDTQYF
CDR3nt: TGCAGTGCTAGAGTCCTGCGGGAATCAGATACGCAGTATTTT

v_gene: TRBV4-2
j_gene: TRBJ1-1
d_gene: .
len: 15
abundance: many
CDR3aa: CASSQIDVARTEAFF
CDR3nt: TGTGCCAGCAGCCAAATCGATGTGGCGCGCACTGAAGCTTTCTTT

v_gene: TRBV29-1
j_gene: TRBJ1-1
d_gene: .
len: 15
abundance: .
CDR3aa: CSVDLPGGGGTEAFF
CDR3nt: TGCAGCGTTGACCTCCCGGGGGGAGGGGGCACTGAAGCTTTCTTT

v_gene: TRBV28
j_gene: TRBJ2-7
d_gene: .
len: 15
abundance: many
CDR3aa: CASSLPPRALGEQYF
CDR3nt: TGTGCCAGCAGTTTACCCCCGCGGGCTCTTGGGGAGCAGTACTTC

v_gene: TRBV11-2
j_gene: TRBJ2-5
d_gene: TRBD1
len: 16
abundance: .
CDR3aa: CASSENRGPGQETQYF
CDR3nt: TGTGCCAGCAGCGAGAACAGGGGGCCGGGGCAAGAGACCCAGTACTTC

v_gene: TRBV2
j_gene: TRBJ2-1
d_gene: .
len: 13
abundance: .
CDR3aa: CASEHRDYNEQFF
CDR3nt: TGTGCCAGCGAGCACAGGGACTACAATGAGCAGTTCTTC

v_gene: TRBV19
j_gene: TRBJ2-3
d_gene: .
len: 13
abundance: .
CDR3aa: CATTLPFTDTQYF
CDR3nt: TGTGCCACTACGCTACCATTCACAGATACGCAGTATTTT

v_gene: TRBV2
j_gene: TRBJ1-1
d_gene: .
len: 13
abundance: many
CDR3aa: CASRLDRNTEAFF
CDR3nt: TGTGCCAGCAGGCTCGACAGGAACACTGAAGCTTTCTTT

v_gene: TRBV6-1
j_gene: TRBJ2-1
d_gene: .
len: 16
abundance: many
CDR3aa: CASSPFGGSSYNEQFF
CDR3nt: TGTGCCAGCAGTCCCTTTGGTGGGAGCTCCTACAATGAGCAGTTCTTC

v_gene: TRBV18
j_gene: TRBJ2-1
d_gene: TRBD2
len: 16
abundance: .
CDR3aa: CASSPSTSGRFDEQFF
CDR3nt: TGTGCCAGCTCACCCTCGACTAGCGGGAGATTCGATGAGCAGTTCTTC

v_gene: TRBV28
j_gene: TRBJ2-3
d_gene: .
len: 20
abundance: .
CDR3aa: CASSLGTGETSGAHPDTQYF
CDR3nt: TGTGCCAGCAGTTTAGGGACAGGGGAAACTAGCGGGGCCCACCCAGATACGCAGTATTTT

v_gene: TRBV15
j_gene: TRBJ1-1
d_gene: .
len: 13
abundance: many
CDR3aa: CATSRDRKRGAFF
CDR3nt: TGTGCCACCAGCAGAGACAGGAAGAGGGGAGCTTTCTTT

v_gene: TRBV28
j_gene: TRBJ2-5
d_gene: .
len: 14
abundance: .
CDR3aa: CASSLGADQESQYF
CDR3nt: TGTGCCAGCAGTTTAGGTGCGGACCAAGAGAGCCAGTACTTC

v_gene: TRBV7-9
j_gene: TRBJ2-3
d_gene: .
len: 14
abundance: few
CDR3aa: CASSAFRSTDTQYF
CDR3nt: TGTGCCAGCAGCGCGTTCAGGAGCACAGATACGCAGTATTTT

v_gene: TRBV11-3
j_gene: TRBJ2-3
d_gene: .
len: 13
abundance: many
CDR3aa: CASSLDSSDTQYF
CDR3nt: TGTGCCAGCAGCTTGGACAGTAGCGATACGCAGTATTTT

v_gene: TRBV28
j_gene: TRBJ1-6
d_gene: .
len: 15
abundance: .
CDR3aa: CASKKTTGLNSPLHF
CDR3nt: TGTGCCAGCAAAAAGACCACAGGTCTTAATTCACCCCTCCACTTT